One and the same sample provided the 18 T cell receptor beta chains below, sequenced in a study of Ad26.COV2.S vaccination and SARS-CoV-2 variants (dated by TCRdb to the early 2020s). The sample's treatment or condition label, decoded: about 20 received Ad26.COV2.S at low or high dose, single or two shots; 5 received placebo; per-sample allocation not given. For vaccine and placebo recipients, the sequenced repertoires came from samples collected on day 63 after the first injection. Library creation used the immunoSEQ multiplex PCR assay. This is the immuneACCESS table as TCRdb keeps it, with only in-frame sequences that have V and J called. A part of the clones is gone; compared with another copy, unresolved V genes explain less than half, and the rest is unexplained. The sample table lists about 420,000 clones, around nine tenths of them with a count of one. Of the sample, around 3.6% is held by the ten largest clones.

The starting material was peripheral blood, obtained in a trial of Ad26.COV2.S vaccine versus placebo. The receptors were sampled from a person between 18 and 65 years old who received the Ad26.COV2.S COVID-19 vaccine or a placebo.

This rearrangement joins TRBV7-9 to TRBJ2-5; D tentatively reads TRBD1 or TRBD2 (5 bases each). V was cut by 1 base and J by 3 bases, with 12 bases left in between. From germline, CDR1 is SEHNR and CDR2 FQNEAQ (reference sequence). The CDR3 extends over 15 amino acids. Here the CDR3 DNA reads TGTGCCAGCAGCTTAGTTTGGGGGTTGGAAGAGACCCAGTACTTC. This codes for CASSLVWGLEETQYF.

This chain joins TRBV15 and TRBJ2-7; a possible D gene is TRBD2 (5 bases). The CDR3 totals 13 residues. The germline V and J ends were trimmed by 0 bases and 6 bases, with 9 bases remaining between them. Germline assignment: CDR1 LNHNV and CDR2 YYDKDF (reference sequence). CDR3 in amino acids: CATSRDVGGEQYF. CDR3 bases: TGTGCCACCAGCAGAGATGTAGGAGGCGAGCAGTACTTC.

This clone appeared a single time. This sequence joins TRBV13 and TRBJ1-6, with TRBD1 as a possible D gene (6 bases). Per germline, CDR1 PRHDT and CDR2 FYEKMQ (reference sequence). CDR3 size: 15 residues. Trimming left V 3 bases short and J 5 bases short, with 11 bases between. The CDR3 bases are TGTGCCAGCAGCTTTACAGGGCGGAATAATTCACCCCTCCACTTT. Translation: CASSFTGRNNSPLHF.

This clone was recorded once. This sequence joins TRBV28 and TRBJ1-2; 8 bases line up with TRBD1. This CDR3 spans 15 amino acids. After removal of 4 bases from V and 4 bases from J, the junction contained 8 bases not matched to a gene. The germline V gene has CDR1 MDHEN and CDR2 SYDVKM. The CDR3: CASSSQGAIGYGYTF. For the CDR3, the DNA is TGTGCCAGCAGTTCCCAGGGGGCGATTGGCTATGGCTACACCTTC.

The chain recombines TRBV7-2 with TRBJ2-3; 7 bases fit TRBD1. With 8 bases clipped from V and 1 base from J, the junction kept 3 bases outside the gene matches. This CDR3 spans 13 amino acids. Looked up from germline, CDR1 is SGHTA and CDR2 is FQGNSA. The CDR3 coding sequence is TGTGCCAGCCAGCAGGGGGGCACAGATACGCAGTATTTT. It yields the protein CASQQGGTDTQYF.

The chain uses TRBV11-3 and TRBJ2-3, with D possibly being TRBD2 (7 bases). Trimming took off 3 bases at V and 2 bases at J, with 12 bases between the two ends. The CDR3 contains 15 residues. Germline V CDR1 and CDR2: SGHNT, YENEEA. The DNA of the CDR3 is TGTGCCAGCAGCTTGTGGGGGGGGCCCACAGATACGCAGTATTTT. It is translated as CASSLWGGPTDTQYF.

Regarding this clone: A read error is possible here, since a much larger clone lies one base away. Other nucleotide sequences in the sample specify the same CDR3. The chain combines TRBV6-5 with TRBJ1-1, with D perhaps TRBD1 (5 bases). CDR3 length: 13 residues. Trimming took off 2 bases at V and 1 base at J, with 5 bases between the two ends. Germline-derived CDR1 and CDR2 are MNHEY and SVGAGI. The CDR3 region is CASSYRGNTEAFF. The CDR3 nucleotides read TGTGCCAGCAGTTACAGGGGGAACACTGAAGCTTTCTTT.

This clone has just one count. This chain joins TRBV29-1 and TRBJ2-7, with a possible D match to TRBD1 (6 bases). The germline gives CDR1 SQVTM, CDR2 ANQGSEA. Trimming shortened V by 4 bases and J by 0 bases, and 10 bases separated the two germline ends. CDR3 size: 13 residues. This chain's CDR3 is CSVVGRGSYEQYF. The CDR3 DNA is TGCAGCGTTGTCGGCAGGGGCTCCTACGAGCAGTACTTC.

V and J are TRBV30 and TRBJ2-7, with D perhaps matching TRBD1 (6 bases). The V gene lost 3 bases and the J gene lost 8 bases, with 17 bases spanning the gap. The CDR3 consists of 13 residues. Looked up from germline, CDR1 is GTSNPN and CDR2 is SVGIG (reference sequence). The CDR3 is CAWRARDIGKQYF. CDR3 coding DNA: TGTGCCTGGAGGGCCCGGGACATCGGAAAGCAGTACTTC.

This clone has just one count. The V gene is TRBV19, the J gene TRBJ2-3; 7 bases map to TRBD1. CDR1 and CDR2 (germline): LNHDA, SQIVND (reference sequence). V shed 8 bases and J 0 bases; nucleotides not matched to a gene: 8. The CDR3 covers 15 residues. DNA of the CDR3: TGTGCCAGTTGTGACAGGGATTACAGCACAGATACGCAGTATTTT. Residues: CASCDRDYSTDTQYF.

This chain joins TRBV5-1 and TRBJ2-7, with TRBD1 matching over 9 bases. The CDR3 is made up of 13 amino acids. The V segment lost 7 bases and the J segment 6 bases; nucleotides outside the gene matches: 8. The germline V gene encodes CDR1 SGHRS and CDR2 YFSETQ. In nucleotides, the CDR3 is TGCGCCAGCCTCAGGGACAGGGAGGGCGAGCAGTACTTC. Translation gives CASLRDREGEQYF.

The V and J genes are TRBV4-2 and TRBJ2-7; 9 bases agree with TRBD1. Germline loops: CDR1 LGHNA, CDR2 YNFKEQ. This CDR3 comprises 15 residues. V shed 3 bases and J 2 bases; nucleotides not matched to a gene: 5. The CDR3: CASSQVQGAPYEQYF. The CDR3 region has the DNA TGTGCCAGCAGCCAGGTACAGGGGGCCCCCTACGAGCAGTACTTC.

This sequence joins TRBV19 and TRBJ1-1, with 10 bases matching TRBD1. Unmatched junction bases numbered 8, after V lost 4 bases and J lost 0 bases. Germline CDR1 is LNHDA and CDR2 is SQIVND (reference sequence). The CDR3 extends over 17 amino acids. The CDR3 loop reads CASSRGRDRGMNTEAFF. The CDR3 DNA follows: TGTGCCAGTAGTAGGGGACGGGACAGGGGTATGAACACTGAAGCTTTCTTT.

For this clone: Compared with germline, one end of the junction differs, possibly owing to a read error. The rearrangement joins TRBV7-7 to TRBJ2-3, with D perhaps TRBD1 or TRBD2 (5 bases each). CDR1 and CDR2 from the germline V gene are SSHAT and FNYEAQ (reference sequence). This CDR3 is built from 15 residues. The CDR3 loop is CASSFGAGLQDTQYF. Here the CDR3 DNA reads TGTGCTAGCAGCTTCGGGGCCGGGTTGCAAGATACGCAGTATTTT.

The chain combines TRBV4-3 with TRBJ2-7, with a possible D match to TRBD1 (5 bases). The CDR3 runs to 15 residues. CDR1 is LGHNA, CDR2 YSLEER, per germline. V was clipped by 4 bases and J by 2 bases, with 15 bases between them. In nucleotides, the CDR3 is TGCGCCAGCAGCCTGGGGCAGGACGGAACCTACGAGCAGTACTTC. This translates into CASSLGQDGTYEQYF.

CDR3 residues: CASSSGRFETGDTEAFF. In DNA, the CDR3 is TGCGCCAGCAGCTCAGGAAGGTTCGAGACAGGGGATACTGAAGCTTTCTTT. This chain joins TRBV5-1 and TRBJ1-1; TRBD1 matches 8 bases. The V gene end was trimmed by 3 bases and the J gene end by 5 bases; junction bases not matched to a gene: 15. The CDR3 has 17 amino acids. The V gene's germline CDR1 is SGHRS and CDR2 YFSETQ.

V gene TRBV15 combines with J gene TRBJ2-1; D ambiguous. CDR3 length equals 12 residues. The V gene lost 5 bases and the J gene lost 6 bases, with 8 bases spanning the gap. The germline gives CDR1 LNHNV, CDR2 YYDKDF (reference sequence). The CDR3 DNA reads TGTGCCACCAGCGGGTCGAGCAATGAGCAGTTCTTC. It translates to CATSGSSNEQFF.

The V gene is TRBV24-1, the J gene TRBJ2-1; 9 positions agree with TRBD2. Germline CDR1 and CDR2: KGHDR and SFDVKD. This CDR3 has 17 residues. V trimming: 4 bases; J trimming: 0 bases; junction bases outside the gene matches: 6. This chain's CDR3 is CATSDPSGESSYNEQFF. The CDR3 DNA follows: TGTGCCACCAGTGACCCTAGCGGGGAGAGCTCCTACAATGAGCAGTTCTTC.